The 28 T cell receptor beta chains below all came from one sample that was sequenced in a study of CD8 T cells in ankylosing spondylitis. Via MiXCR, TCRdb re-called the 5' RACE reads, giving one row per CDR3 protein. Found here are just under 350,000 distinct CDR3 sequences, roughly 14% of them singletons; the top ten hold around 0.99%. The sequencing input was blood, either unsorted or a sorted T cell fraction (not recorded which). Receptors were obtained from a male donor with ankylosing spondylitis or in good health (not recorded which).

This clonotype has only a few counts. The rearrangement joins TRBV11-2 to TRBJ2-4; 11 bases are shared with TRBD2. Germline values: CDR1 SGHAT, CDR2 FQNNGV. J was trimmed by 5 bases and V by 7 bases; bases with no gene match: 10. This CDR3 has 16 amino acids. The CDR3 region is CASTRLAGRSENIQYF. CDR3 nucleotides: TGTGCCAGCACCCGACTAGCGGGGCGCTCGGAAAACATTCAGTACTTC.

In its sample, this clonotype was seen many times. The J gene is TRBJ2-1, the V gene TRBV5-5, with D perhaps matching TRBD2 (6 bases). The V end was cut by 0 bases, the J end by 13 bases, with 17 bases between. Germline V lookup: CDR1 SGHKS, CDR2 YYEKEE (reference sequence). The CDR3 spans 14 residues. The CDR3 region has the DNA TGTGCCAGCAGCTTGGAACGCACTAGCTTTAACCAGTTCTTC. Translating gives CASSLERTSFNQFF.

This clonotype was seen more than once but under ten times. The gene calls are TRBV5-1 and TRBJ2-1; 12 nucleotides agree with TRBD2. The CDR3 loop spans 19 amino acids. Trimming cost V 0 bases and J 1 base; bases outside gene matches: 8. CDR1 and CDR2 (germline): SGHRS, YFSETQ. This CDR3 reads CASSLEASGGASSYNEQFF. Written as DNA, the CDR3 is TGCGCCAGCAGCTTGGAGGCTAGCGGGGGGGCCAGTTCCTACAATGAGCAGTTCTTC.

This chain joins TRBV30 and TRBJ1-2; maybe TRBD1 (5 bases). Germline CDR1 is GTSNPN and CDR2 is SVGIG (reference sequence). V lost 3 bases and J 8 bases, leaving 13 bases between the germline ends. This CDR3 has 12 amino acids. CDR3 nucleotide sequence: TGTGCCTGGAGGGTGGCCCGGGGCGGCTACACCTTC. It encodes CAWRVARGGYTF.

The chain joins TRBV20-1 to TRBJ2-3; 12 nucleotides agree with TRBD2. Germline values: CDR1 DFQATT, CDR2 SNEGSKA (reference sequence). V lost 6 bases to trimming and J lost 3 bases; unmatched junction nucleotides: 4. The CDR3 has 14 amino acids. CDR3: CSAFGTSGTDTQYF. CDR3 bases: TGCAGTGCCTTCGGGACTAGCGGGACAGATACGCAGTATTTT.

This clonotype was counted between two and nine times. The chain carries TRBV12-3 or TRBV12-4 and TRBJ2-3; 8 nucleotides agree with TRBD2. The CDR3 runs 15 residues. V gave up 2 bases and J gave up 2 bases; unmatched junction bases: 3. CDR3 in amino acids: CASSLLAGITDTQYF. The CDR3 DNA reads TGTGCCAGCAGTTTACTAGCGGGCATCACAGATACGCAGTATTTT.

V gene TRBV6-4 combines with J gene TRBJ2-5; D ambiguous. The CDR3 contains 13 residues. From germline, CDR1 is MRHNA and CDR2 SNTAGT. Trimming shortened V by 4 bases and J by 2 bases, and 8 bases separated the two germline ends. CDR3 nucleotides: TGTGCCAGCAGTGTCGAGTTACAAGAGACCCAGTACTTC. This encodes CASSVELQETQYF.

This clonotype was seen ten or more times. V is TRBV20-1 and J is TRBJ2-5; possibly TRBD1 or TRBD2 for D (5 bases each). The CDR3 totals 14 residues. V lost 1 base and J 2 bases, leaving 11 bases between the germline ends. Germline CDR1 reads DFQATT; CDR2 reads SNEGSKA (reference sequence). The CDR3 reads CSARGGAVQETQYF. The CDR3, as DNA: TGCAGTGCTAGAGGAGGGGCGGTTCAAGAGACCCAGTACTTC.

This clonotype was counted a few times. The chain recombines TRBV24-1 with TRBJ2-3, with TRBD2 matching 7 bases. V lost 4 bases and J lost 2; bases outside the gene matches: 5. The germline V gene has CDR1 KGHDR and CDR2 SFDVKD. CDR3 size: 15 residues. The CDR3 loop is CATSDPGGLTDTQYF. As DNA, the CDR3 is TGTGCCACCAGTGACCCGGGGGGACTCACAGATACGCAGTATTTT.

This clonotype was detected only a few times. The genes are TRBV5-4 and TRBJ1-1; a weak D match, TRBD1 (5 bases). The CDR3 runs to 16 residues. CDR1 and CDR2 from the germline V gene are SGHNT and YYREEE (reference sequence). Between the trimmed V and J ends, which lost 0 bases and 3 bases, there was a span of 15 bases. CDR3 in amino acids: CASSLGLSQGHTEAFF. CDR3 nucleotide sequence: TGTGCCAGCAGCTTGGGTTTGTCGCAGGGACACACTGAAGCTTTCTTT.

V gene TRBV5-1 combines with J gene TRBJ2-2; 9 bases match TRBD1. V trimming: 2 bases; J trimming: 6 bases; junction bases outside the gene matches: 8. CDR1 and CDR2 (germline): SGHRS, YFSETQ. This CDR3 has 16 residues. The CDR3 DNA is TGCGCCAGCAGCTTAGGGACAGGGCGGACGTCCGGGGAGCTGTTTTTT. Protein: CASSLGTGRTSGELFF.

The gene calls are TRBV6-1 and TRBJ2-5; 12 positions agree with TRBD1. CDR1 is MNHNS, CDR2 SASEGT, per germline. Unmatched junction bases numbered 8, after V lost 4 bases and J lost 5 bases. The length of the CDR3 is 16 residues. In DNA, the CDR3 is TGTGCCAGCAGTGTAGCTGGGACAGGGGGCGCGGAGACCCAGTACTTC. Translating gives CASSVAGTGGAETQYF.

In its sample, this clonotype was seen a few times. The chain couples TRBV4-1 to TRBJ2-7; 7 bases align to TRBD2. Germline CDR1 is MGHRA and CDR2 is YSYEKL. V shed 0 bases and J 0 bases; nucleotides not matched to a gene: 8. The CDR3 has 17 amino acids. The CDR3 loop reads CASSQDSSGASSYEQYF. CDR3 nucleotide sequence: TGCGCCAGCAGCCAAGATTCCAGCGGGGCCAGCTCCTACGAGCAGTACTTC.

The rearrangement joins TRBV3-1 to TRBJ2-1; 7 nucleotides line up with TRBD1. V shed 3 bases and J 5 bases; nucleotides not matched to a gene: 4. Germline-derived CDR1 and CDR2 are LGHDT and YNNKEL (reference sequence). The CDR3 loop spans 14 amino acids. This chain's CDR3 is CASSQSDRDNEQFF. DNA for the CDR3: TGTGCCAGCAGCCAGTCAGACAGGGACAATGAGCAGTTCTTC.

The chain is built from TRBV10-2 and TRBJ2-5; D remains unclear. The CDR3 covers 16 residues. Trimming left V 0 bases short and J 3 bases short, with 14 bases between. In germline, CDR1 is WSHSY, CDR2 SAAADI. This chain's CDR3 is CASSESRGVSKETQYF. The CDR3 DNA reads as TGCGCCAGCAGTGAGTCTCGCGGAGTCTCCAAAGAGACCCAGTACTTC.

The V and J genes are TRBV3-1 and TRBJ2-5, with TRBD2 identical over 11 bases. The CDR3 covers 16 residues. Looked up from germline, CDR1 is LGHDT and CDR2 is YNNKEL (reference sequence). Trimming removed 4 bases from V and 1 base from J; junction bases left unmatched: 5. CDR3 region: CASSPRGTSGQETQYF. DNA of the CDR3: TGTGCCAGCAGCCCACGAGGGACTAGCGGCCAAGAGACCCAGTACTTC.

This clonotype has more than one count but fewer than ten. The chain carries TRBV5-5 and TRBJ2-3; D gene uncertain. CDR1 and CDR2 from the germline V gene are SGHKS and YYEKEE (reference sequence). The ends were cut back, 0 bases at V and 5 bases at J, with 10 bases in the middle. This CDR3 comprises 14 residues. The CDR3 sequence: CASSLEWMEDTQYF. The DNA for the CDR3 is TGTGCCAGCAGCTTGGAATGGATGGAAGATACGCAGTATTTT.

This clonotype appeared a few times. The V call is TRBV9, the J call TRBJ2-1; tentative D call: TRBD1 (7 bases). The CDR3 length is 15 residues. Deletions cut 0 bases from V and 3 bases from J, with 10 bases between. In germline, CDR1 is SGDLS, CDR2 YYNGEE. In DNA, the CDR3 is TGTGCCAGCAGCGTAGCCCAGGGGGGCTACAATGAGCAGTTCTTC. The encoded protein is CASSVAQGGYNEQFF. Looking up the rest from reference TRBV9 and TRBJ2-1 gives the full variable domain: DSGVTQTPKHLITATGQRVTLRCSPRSGDLSVYWYQQSLDQGLQFLIQYYNGEERAKGNILERFSAQQFPDLHSELNLSSLELGDSALYFCASSVAQGGYNEQFFGPGTRLTVL.

The gene calls are TRBV2 and TRBJ1-3; no firm D call. V was trimmed by 0 bases and J by 1 base, leaving 7 bases between them. The CDR3 length is 15 residues. Germline V gene lookup returns CDR1 SNHLY and CDR2 FYNNEI. The CDR3: CASSEAEGSGNTIYF. CDR3 nucleotide sequence: TGTGCCAGCAGTGAAGCGGAAGGATCTGGAAACACCATATATTTT.

The rearrangement uses TRBV5-6 and TRBJ2-3; no clear D gene. Trimming stripped 0 bases from V and 3 bases from J, with 5 bases between. This CDR3 is built from 13 residues. Germline V CDR1 and CDR2: SGHDT, YYEEEE. This CDR3 reads CASSLEPTDTQYF. CDR3 DNA: TGTGCCAGCAGCTTGGAACCTACAGATACGCAGTATTTT.

The chain links TRBV20-1 to TRBJ2-5; weak D call: TRBD1 (5 bases). Trimming shortened V by 0 bases and J by 7 bases, and 15 bases separated the two germline ends. The CDR3 has 14 residues. Germline-derived CDR1 and CDR2 are DFQATT and SNEGSKA (reference sequence). The DNA for the CDR3 is TGCAGTGCTAGAGATGATGGGGCCCGATGGACCCAGTACTTC. Translating it yields CSARDDGARWTQYF.

Only one count was recorded for this clonotype. V gene TRBV5-1 combines with J gene TRBJ2-2; 8 bases line up with TRBD1. V shed 7 bases, J shed 4 bases, and the junction held 9 bases outside the gene matches. Germline CDR1 is SGHRS and CDR2 is YFSETQ. The CDR3 loop spans 15 amino acids. CDR3 in amino acids: CASGQGALVTGELFF. CDR3 in DNA: TGCGCCAGCGGGCAGGGGGCGTTGGTCACCGGGGAGCTGTTTTTT.

The chain couples TRBV10-1 to TRBJ2-1; TRBD2 agrees at 14 bases. The V gene end was trimmed by 4 bases and the J gene end by 8 bases; junction bases not matched to a gene: 7. Per germline, CDR1 WNHNN and CDR2 SYGVQD (reference sequence). This CDR3 is built from 16 residues. The CDR3 DNA reads TGCGCCAGCAGTGGATGGGGACTAGCGGGAGCTGATGAGCAGTTCTTC. Translated, it gives CASSGWGLAGADEQFF.

This clonotype has only a few counts. The J gene is TRBJ2-3, the V gene TRBV5-4; 13 bases align to TRBD2. The CDR3 has 16 residues. Germline assignment: CDR1 SGHNT and CDR2 YYREEE (reference sequence). V was clipped by 4 bases and J by 4 bases; unmatched bases: 6. This chain's CDR3 is CASSRTSGSLADTQYF. In DNA, the CDR3 is TGTGCCAGCAGCCGGACTAGCGGGAGCCTTGCAGATACGCAGTATTTT.

The chain employs TRBV3-1 and TRBJ2-1; D call uncertain. V dropped 1 base and J dropped 4 bases, with 11 bases sitting between them. This CDR3 is 15 amino acids long. CDR1 and CDR2 (germline): LGHDT, YNNKEL (reference sequence). The CDR3 coding sequence is TGTGCCAGCAGCCAAGGGGTGGCAAGATACAATGAGCAGTTCTTC. This sequence encodes CASSQGVARYNEQFF.

This clonotype was counted only a few times. The chain links TRBV29-1 to TRBJ2-7, with D possibly being TRBD1 or TRBD2 (6 bases each). This CDR3 spans 11 amino acids. The germline CDR1 and CDR2 sequences are SQVTM and ANQGSEA. Trimming removed 5 bases at V and 7 bases at J, with 12 bases between. CDR3: CSVYGGGEQYF. The CDR3 DNA follows: TGCAGCGTTTACGGAGGGGGAGAGCAGTACTTC.

This clonotype was recorded at least ten times. V is TRBV7-2 and J is TRBJ2-7, with 8 positions matching TRBD1. Unmatched junction bases numbered 4, after V lost 1 base and J lost 2 bases. In germline, CDR1 is SGHTA, CDR2 FQGNSA. The length of the CDR3 is 15 residues. The CDR3 sequence: CASSLVGTGPYEQYF. CDR3 nucleotide sequence: TGTGCCAGCAGCTTAGTCGGGACAGGTCCCTACGAGCAGTACTTC.

This chain links TRBV12-3 or TRBV12-4 with TRBJ1-1; no reliable D call. This CDR3 contains 13 residues. V lost 7 bases, J lost 7 bases, and 16 bases lay in between. CDR3 in amino acids: CASTPSWASEAFF. The DNA for the CDR3 is TGTGCCAGCACCCCATCCTGGGCGAGTGAAGCTTTCTTT.